This is a list of T cell receptor beta chains from one sample in a study of blood T cell repertoires in COVID-19. Sequenced by immunoSEQ multiplex PCR; TCRdb stores in-frame clones only, minus some. This sample has under 300,000 clones, with more than 75% found just once. Sequencing was performed on peripheral blood. The receptors were sampled from a woman between 65 and 79 years old with active or convalescent COVID-19. Both conserved end residues are part of each CDR3. The D gene is left open where the match is weak. Clone size is not always given. Where it is, it says once, few, many or a class for expanded clones.

>TRBD1|TRBV9|once|TRBJ2-2
TGTGCCAGCAGCGTAGTTGTATCGGGACAGGGGATAGCCGGGGAGCTGTTTTTT
CASSVVVSGQGIAGELFF
>.|TRBV24-1|.|TRBJ2-5
TGTGCCACCAGTGATATCAGTCGCGGGAAAGAGACCCAGTACTTC
CATSDISRGKETQYF
>.|TRBV6-5|few|TRBJ1-4
TGTGCCAGCAGTTCCCAGGAGGGGAGGGCCGGTAAACTGTTTTTT
CASSSQEGRAGKLFF
>TRBD1|TRBV24-1|.|TRBJ1-5
TGTGCCACCAGGGAGACAGGGGAACATCAGCCCCAGCATTTT
CATRETGEHQPQHF
>.|TRBV20-1|few|TRBJ2-5
TGCAGTGCTAGTATAGTACAAGAGACCCAGTACTTC
CSASIVQETQYF
>.|TRBV7-9|.|TRBJ2-7
TGTGCCAGCAGCTTACTAGCGTGTGAGGAGCAGTACTTC
CASSLLACEEQYF
>.|TRBV27|.|TRBJ1-2
TGTGCCAGCAGTTTAATCCCCCCTAATGGCTACACCTTC
CASSLIPPNGYTF
>TRBD1|TRBV2|.|TRBJ1-3
TGTGCCAGCACGGGACAGGGGCACACCATATATTTT
CASTGQGHTIYF
>.|TRBV5-1|.|TRBJ2-3
TGCGCCAGCAGTTTCGGCACAGGGGATACGCAGTATTTT
CASSFGTGDTQYF
>.|TRBV7-2|.|TRBJ1-1
TGTGCCAGCAGCTTAGGGGCGAACAGGTTGAACACTGAAGCTTTCTTT
CASSLGANRLNTEAFF
>TRBD1|TRBV7-9|.|TRBJ2-7
TGTGCCAGCAGCTTAGACAGGGGGCACTTCGAGCAGTACTTC
CASSLDRGHFEQYF
>.|TRBV6-6|.|TRBJ1-1
TGTGCCAGCAAGGCGAGGGTTACTGAAGCTTTCTTT
CASKARVTEAFF
>.|TRBV19|.|TRBJ1-2
TGTGCCAGTACGCGGGGGCAGAATGGCTACACCTTC
CASTRGQNGYTF
>.|TRBV27|.|TRBJ1-1
TGTGCCAGCATCCGCCAGGGGTCCACTGAAGCTTTCTTT
CASIRQGSTEAFF
>.|TRBV4-3|.|TRBJ1-4
TGCGCCAGCAGCCCCGGCCCGGGGATTGATGAAAAACTGTTTTTT
CASSPGPGIDEKLFF
>TRBD1|TRBV10-3|.|TRBJ2-7
TGTGCCATTCTACACGGGACAGGGAGTCTCGAGCAGTACTTC
CAILHGTGSLEQYF
>TRBD2|TRBV7-3|.|TRBJ2-1
TGTGCCAGCAGCCCCACAAGGGGACTAGCGGGGGACAATGAGCAGTTCTTC
CASSPTRGLAGDNEQFF